The 14 T cell receptor beta chains reported below all come from one sample, sequenced in a study of cytomegalovirus exposure and HLA in healthy donors. The PCR made use of 60 Vbeta and 13 Jbeta primers. Some clones are missing from TCRdb's copy, which holds only in-frame ones; the method was immunoSEQ multiplex PCR. The data show about 250,000 clones, approximately 70% seen once. Sequenced material: PBMCs. The source of these receptors is a female donor in good health and CMV-seronegative.

This clone came up a few times. The chain is built from TRBV6-5 and TRBJ2-7; the D gene is possibly TRBD2 (5 bases). V lost 8 bases, J lost 3 bases, and 14 bases lay in between. CDR1 is MNHEY, CDR2 SVGAGI, per germline. The CDR3 loop spans 13 amino acids. The CDR3 DNA reads TGTGCCAGCTCTTATGACGGGATCTACGAGCAGTACTTC. Translation gives CASSYDGIYEQYF.

This sequence joins TRBV5-1 and TRBJ2-5; 14 bases are shared with TRBD2. The J call may be wrong; the DNA end is better matched by TRBJ2-7. CDR3 length: 15 residues. The germline gives CDR1 SGHRS, CDR2 YFSETQ. CDR3 bases: TGCGCCAGCAGCTTAGGACTAGCGGGAGGTGGCGAGCAGTACTTC. It codes for CASSLGLAGGGEQYF.

This chain joins TRBV6-5 and TRBJ1-2; possible D gene TRBD1, 6 bases. Germline CDR1 is MNHEY and CDR2 is SVGAGI. The ends were cut back, 2 bases at V and 5 bases at J, with 18 bases in the middle. CDR3 length: 16 amino acids. CDR3 coding DNA: TGTGCCAGCAGTTACAGACACTTTACAGGGTTTTATGGCTACACCTTC. As protein: CASSYRHFTGFYGYTF.

The V gene is TRBV7-6, the J gene TRBJ1-2; TRBD1 might be the D (6 bases). The V gene's germline CDR1 is SGHVS and CDR2 FNYEAQ. Between the trimmed V and J ends, which lost 5 bases and 6 bases, there was a span of 13 bases. CDR3 size: 13 residues. CDR3: CASSLGQNHGYTF. For the CDR3, the DNA is TGTGCCAGCAGCCTAGGACAGAACCATGGCTACACCTTC.

Here the CDR3 DNA reads TGTGCCAGCAGTCCCTCCGGCGGGAGTGGGGGGGTAAGGAATGAGCAGTTCTTC. The encoded protein is CASSPSGGSGGVRNEQFF. The chain carries TRBV28 and TRBJ2-1; TRBD2 agrees at 7 bases. CDR1 is MDHEN and CDR2 is SYDVKM in the germline V gene. CDR3 size: 18 residues. Trimming cost V 5 bases and J 7 bases; bases outside gene matches: 20.

This clone occurred a few times. The chain uses TRBV7-3 and TRBJ2-1; 8 bases fit TRBD2. This CDR3 contains 14 residues. V lost 2 bases to trimming and J lost 8 bases; unmatched junction nucleotides: 5. Germline CDR1 is SGHTA and CDR2 is FQGTGA. The CDR3: CASSLGGRIDEQFF. For the CDR3, the DNA is TGTGCCAGCAGCTTAGGCGGGAGGATAGATGAGCAGTTCTTC.

This rearrangement joins TRBV5-6 to TRBJ1-5; 8 nucleotides match TRBD1. V gave up 4 bases and J gave up 6 bases; unmatched junction bases: 15. This CDR3 is built from 17 residues. Germline V gives CDR1 SGHDT, CDR2 YYEEEE. The CDR3 DNA reads TGTGCCAGCAGCCAGACGGCAACCAGGGGGCCGAGTCAGCCCCAGCATTTT. It is translated as CASSQTATRGPSQPQHF. The complete variable domain, with remaining parts taken from reference TRBV5-6 and TRBJ1-5, reads DAGVTQSPTHLIKTRGQQVTLRCSPKSGHDTVSWYQQALGQGPQFIFQYYEEEERQRGNFPDRFSGHQFPNYSSELNVNALLLGDSALYLCASSQTATRGPSQPQHFGDGTRLSIL.

The rearrangement joins TRBV7-9 to TRBJ1-5; maybe TRBD1 (5 bases). This CDR3 comprises 16 residues. Germline-derived CDR1 and CDR2 are SEHNR and FQNEAQ (reference sequence). Deletions cut 4 bases from V and 2 bases from J, with 15 bases between. DNA for the CDR3: TGTGCCAGCAGCTCCGCCCAGACAGTCGGCAATCAGCCCCAGCATTTT. Encoded protein: CASSSAQTVGNQPQHF.

This chain links TRBV4-2 with TRBJ2-7; 10 bases agree with TRBD1. Germline assignment: CDR1 LGHNA and CDR2 YNFKEQ. This CDR3 is built from 14 residues. Losses at the gene ends were 8 bases for V and 5 bases for J; bases not matched to a gene: 9. The CDR3 coding sequence is TGTGCCAGCTGGGGGGGACAGGGGTCTCACGAGCAGTACTTC. It specifies CASWGGQGSHEQYF.

J is TRBJ1-5 and V is TRBV6-5; a possible D gene is TRBD1 (6 bases). Germline V gene lookup returns CDR1 MNHEY and CDR2 SVGAGI. Trimming took off 4 bases at V and 6 bases at J, with 16 bases between the two ends. The CDR3 consists of 15 residues. CDR3 in DNA: TGTGCCAGCAGTTCCACACAGGGCCGCAGTCAGCCCCAGCATTTT. Translation gives CASSSTQGRSQPQHF.

The chain joins TRBV5-6 to TRBJ2-5, with D perhaps TRBD1 (6 bases). CDR1 and CDR2 (germline): SGHDT, YYEEEE. The V and J ends lost 4 bases and 11 bases respectively, with 21 bases between them. This CDR3 contains 14 residues. The CDR3 sequence: CASSATGQQFEQYF. Written as DNA, the CDR3 is TGTGCCAGCAGCGCCACCGGACAGCAATTTGAGCAGTACTTC.

Notes on this clone: The same CDR3 is also encoded by other DNA sequences in this sample. This sequence joins TRBV18 and TRBJ2-1, with TRBD2 as a possible D gene (6 bases). Trimming shortened V by 3 bases and J by 9 bases, and 6 bases separated the two germline ends. Germline V gives CDR1 KGHSH, CDR2 LQKENI. This CDR3 has 11 residues. The CDR3 loop is CASSPGGEQFF. As DNA, the CDR3 is TGTGCCAGCTCACCCGGGGGTGAGCAGTTCTTC.

This clone was detected only a few times. This chain uses TRBV28 with TRBJ2-2; maybe TRBD2 (5 bases). V lost 5 bases, J lost 5 bases, and 6 bases lay in between. CDR1 and CDR2 from the germline V gene are MDHEN and SYDVKM. This CDR3 contains 12 residues. The CDR3 reads CASSGGTGELFF. The CDR3 region has the DNA TGTGCCAGCAGTGGAGGAACCGGGGAGCTGTTTTTT.

The chain links TRBV6-5 to TRBJ2-1, with D unclear. V was cut by 2 bases and J by 10 bases, with 12 bases left in between. Germline CDR1 MNHEY, CDR2 SVGAGI. CDR3 length: 13 amino acids. The DNA for the CDR3 is TGTGCCAGCAGTTACGACGACACCGGAGAGCAGTTCTTC. This translates into CASSYDDTGEQFF.